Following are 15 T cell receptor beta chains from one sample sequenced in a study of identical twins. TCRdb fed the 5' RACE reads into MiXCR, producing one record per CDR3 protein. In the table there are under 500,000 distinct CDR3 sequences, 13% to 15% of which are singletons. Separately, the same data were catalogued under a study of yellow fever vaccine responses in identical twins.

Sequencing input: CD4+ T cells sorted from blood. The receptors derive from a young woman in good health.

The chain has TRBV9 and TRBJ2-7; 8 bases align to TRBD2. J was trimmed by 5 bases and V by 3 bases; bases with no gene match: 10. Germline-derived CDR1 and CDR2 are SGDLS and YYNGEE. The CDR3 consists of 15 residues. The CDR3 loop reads CASSAGRGGWDEQYF. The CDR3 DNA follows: TGTGCCAGCAGCGCGGGACGGGGGGGCTGGGACGAGCAGTACTTC.

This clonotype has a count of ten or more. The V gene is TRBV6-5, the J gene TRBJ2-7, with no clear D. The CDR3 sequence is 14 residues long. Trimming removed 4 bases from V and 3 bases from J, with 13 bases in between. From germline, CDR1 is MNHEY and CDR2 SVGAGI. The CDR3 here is CASSFSRLNYEQYF. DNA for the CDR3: TGTGCCAGCAGTTTCTCCAGGCTTAACTACGAGCAGTACTTC.

CDR3 loop: CASSMASGNTYEQYF. CDR3 coding DNA: TGTGCCAGCAGTATGGCTAGTGGAAATACCTACGAGCAGTACTTC. This chain uses TRBV6-1 with TRBJ2-7; D unclear. Germline V gene data show CDR1 as MNHNS and CDR2 as SASEGT. The CDR3 is 15 amino acids. The germline V and J ends were trimmed by 5 bases and 2 bases, with 16 bases remaining between them.

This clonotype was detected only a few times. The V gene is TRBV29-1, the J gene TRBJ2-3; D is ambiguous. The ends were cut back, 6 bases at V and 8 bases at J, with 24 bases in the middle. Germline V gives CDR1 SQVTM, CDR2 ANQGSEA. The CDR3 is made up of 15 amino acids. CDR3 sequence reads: CSVNGNKQGQSTQYF. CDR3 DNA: TGCAGCGTCAATGGTAACAAACAAGGGCAGAGTACGCAGTATTTT.

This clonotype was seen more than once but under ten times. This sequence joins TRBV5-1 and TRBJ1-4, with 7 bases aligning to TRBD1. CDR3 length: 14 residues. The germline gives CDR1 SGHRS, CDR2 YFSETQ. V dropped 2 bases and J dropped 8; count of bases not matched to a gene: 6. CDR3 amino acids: CASSLNRGGEKLFF. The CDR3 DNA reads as TGCGCCAGCAGCTTAAACAGGGGAGGGGAAAAACTGTTTTTT. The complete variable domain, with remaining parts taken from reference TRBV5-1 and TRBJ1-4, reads KAGVTQTPRYLIKTRGQQVTLSCSPISGHRSVSWYQQTPGQGLQFLFEYFSETQRNKGNFPGRFSGRQFSNSRSEMNVSTLELGDSALYLCASSLNRGGEKLFFGSGTQLSVL.

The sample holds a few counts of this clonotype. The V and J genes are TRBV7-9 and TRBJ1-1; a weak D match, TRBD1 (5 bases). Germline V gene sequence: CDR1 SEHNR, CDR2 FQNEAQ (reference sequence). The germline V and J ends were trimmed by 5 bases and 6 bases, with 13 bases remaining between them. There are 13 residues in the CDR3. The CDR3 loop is CASSVRGPSEAFF. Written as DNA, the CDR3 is TGTGCCAGCAGCGTCCGGGGCCCTTCTGAAGCTTTCTTT.

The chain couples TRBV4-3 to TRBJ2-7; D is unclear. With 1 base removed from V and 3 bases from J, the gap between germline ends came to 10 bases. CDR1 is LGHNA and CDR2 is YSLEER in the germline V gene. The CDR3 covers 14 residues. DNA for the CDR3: TGCGCCAGCAGCCAAGGGCTGGGGTTCTACGAGCAGTACTTC. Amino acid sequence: CASSQGLGFYEQYF.

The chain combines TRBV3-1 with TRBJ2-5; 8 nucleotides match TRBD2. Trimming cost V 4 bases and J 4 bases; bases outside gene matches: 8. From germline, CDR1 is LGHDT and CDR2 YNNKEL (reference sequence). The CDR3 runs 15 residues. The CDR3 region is CASSLASGGAETQYF. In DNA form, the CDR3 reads TGTGCCAGCAGCCTCGCGAGCGGGGGCGCAGAGACCCAGTACTTC.

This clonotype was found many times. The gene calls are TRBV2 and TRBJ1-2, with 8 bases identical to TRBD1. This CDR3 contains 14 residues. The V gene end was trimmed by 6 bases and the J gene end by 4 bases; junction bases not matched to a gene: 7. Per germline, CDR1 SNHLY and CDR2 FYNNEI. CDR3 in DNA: TGTGCCAGCAGGGGGGGACAGGACCTCTATGGCTACACCTTC. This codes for CASRGGQDLYGYTF.

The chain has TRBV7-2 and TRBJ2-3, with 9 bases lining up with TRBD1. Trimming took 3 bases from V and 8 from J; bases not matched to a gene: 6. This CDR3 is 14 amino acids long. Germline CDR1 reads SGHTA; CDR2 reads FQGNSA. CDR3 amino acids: CASSFPGTGRTQYF. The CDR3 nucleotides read TGTGCCAGCAGCTTCCCCGGGACAGGGCGTACGCAGTATTTT.

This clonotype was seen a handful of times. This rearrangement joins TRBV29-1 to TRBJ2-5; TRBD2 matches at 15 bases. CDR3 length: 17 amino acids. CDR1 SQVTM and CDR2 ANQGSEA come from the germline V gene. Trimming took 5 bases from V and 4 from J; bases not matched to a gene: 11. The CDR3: CSVHFPGLAGGRETQYF. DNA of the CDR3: TGCAGCGTTCATTTCCCGGGACTAGCGGGGGGACGAGAGACCCAGTACTTC.

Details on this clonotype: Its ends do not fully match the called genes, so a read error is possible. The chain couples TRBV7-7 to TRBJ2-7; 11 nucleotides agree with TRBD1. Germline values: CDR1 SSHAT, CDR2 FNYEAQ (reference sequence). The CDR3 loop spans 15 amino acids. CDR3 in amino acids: CASSIGDRGFYEQYF. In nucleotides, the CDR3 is TGTGCTAGCAGCATAGGGGACAGGGGGTTCTACGAGCAGTACTTC.

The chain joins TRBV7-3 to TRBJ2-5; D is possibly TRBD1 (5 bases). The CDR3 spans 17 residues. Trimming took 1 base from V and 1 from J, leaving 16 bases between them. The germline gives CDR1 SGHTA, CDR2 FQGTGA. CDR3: CASSLSGALTGQETQYF. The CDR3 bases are TGTGCCAGCAGCTTAAGTGGGGCGCTCACAGGCCAAGAGACCCAGTACTTC.

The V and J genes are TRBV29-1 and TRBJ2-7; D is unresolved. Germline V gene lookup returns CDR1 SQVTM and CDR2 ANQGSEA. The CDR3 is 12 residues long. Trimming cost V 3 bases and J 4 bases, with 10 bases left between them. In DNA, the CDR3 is TGCAGCGTTGAGTTGCCGAATTACGAGCAGTACTTC. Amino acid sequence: CSVELPNYEQYF.

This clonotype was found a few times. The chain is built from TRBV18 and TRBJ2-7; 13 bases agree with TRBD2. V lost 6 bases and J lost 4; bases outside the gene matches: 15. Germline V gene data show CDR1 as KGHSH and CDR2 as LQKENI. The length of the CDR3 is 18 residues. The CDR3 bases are TGTGCCAGCTCCGCCCTGGGACTAGCGGGATCTAGCGTGTACGAGCAGTACTTC. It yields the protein CASSALGLAGSSVYEQYF.